The 25 T cell receptor beta chains presented below share a single source sample, sequenced in a study of T cell responses to AZD1222 COVID-19 vaccine. The data were produced by immunoSEQ multiplex PCR, yet TCRdb's version contains in-frame clones alone and is incomplete. The data show about 140,000 clones, approximately 90% seen once. The material was peripheral blood, obtained on day 0 of AZD1222 vaccination. The receptor source for this set is an adult in good health.

This clone is a singleton in its sample. The V and J genes are TRBV11-2 and TRBJ1-2, with 8 bases lining up with TRBD1. This CDR3 is built from 15 residues. V lost 3 bases, J lost 1 base, and 4 bases stayed unmatched. Germline assignment: CDR1 SGHAT and CDR2 FQNNGV. The CDR3 DNA sequence: TGTGCCAGCAGCTTGGACAGGGCTAATAACTATGGCTACACCTTC. As protein: CASSLDRANNYGYTF. Using reference TRBV11-2 and TRBJ1-2 for the parts outside the CDR3, the full variable domain is EAGVAQSPRYKIIEKRQSVAFWCNPISGHATLYWYQQILGQGPKLLIQFQNNGVVDDSQLPKDRFSAERLKGVDSTLKIQPAKLEDSAVYLCASSLDRANNYGYTFGSGTRLTVV.

In its sample, this clone was seen once. The V and J genes are TRBV3-1 (or the pseudogene TRBV3-2) and TRBJ2-4; D is perhaps TRBD2 (6 bases). Germline CDR1 is LGHDT and CDR2 is YNNKEL (reference sequence). This CDR3 contains 14 residues. Trimming took 2 bases from V and 1 from J, leaving 6 bases between them. The CDR3 region has the DNA TGTGCCAGCAGCCAACTAGCGGCCAAAAACATTCAGTACTTC. Encoded protein: CASSQLAAKNIQYF.

This chain joins TRBV7-8 and TRBJ2-5; TRBD1 aligns across 9 bases. The germline V gene encodes CDR1 SGHVS and CDR2 FQNEAQ. The CDR3 contains 15 residues. J gave up 4 bases and V 5 bases, and 8 bases lay outside the gene matches. The chain's CDR3 is CASSTRDRAPETQYF. CDR3 DNA sequence: TGTGCCAGCAGCACCCGGGACAGGGCCCCAGAGACCCAGTACTTC.

The chain couples TRBV12-5 to TRBJ1-1; TRBD1 might be the D (5 bases). The CDR3 extends over 13 amino acids. V lost 5 bases and J lost 6, with 13 bases in between. Germline V gene lookup returns CDR1 LGHNT and CDR2 FRNRAP. The CDR3 DNA reads TGTGCTAGTGGTCTATGGGGCAACTCTGAAGCTTTCTTT. As protein: CASGLWGNSEAFF.

The chain employs TRBV19 and TRBJ1-5; 9 bases fit TRBD1. The CDR3 is 15 residues long. V shed 9 bases and J 6 bases; nucleotides not matched to a gene: 12. The germline V gene has CDR1 LNHDA and CDR2 SQIVND (reference sequence). The DNA of the CDR3 is TGTGCCAGCCGAGTAAAACAGGGGGCGAGTCAGCCCCAGCATTTT. This gives the protein CASRVKQGASQPQHF.

J is TRBJ2-2 and V is TRBV20-1; the D is unclear. Per germline, CDR1 DFQATT and CDR2 SNEGSKA (reference sequence). V was trimmed by 3 bases and J by 4 bases, leaving 6 bases between them. The CDR3 spans 12 residues. The CDR3: CSASQPTGELFF. CDR3 sequence (DNA): TGCAGTGCTAGTCAGCCCACCGGGGAGCTGTTTTTT.

This clone was seen only once. This rearrangement joins TRBV13 to TRBJ2-7; 7 bases line up with TRBD2. CDR1 and CDR2 (germline): PRHDT, FYEKMQ (reference sequence). V lost 3 bases, J lost 9 bases, and 17 bases stayed unmatched. The CDR3 is made up of 16 amino acids. The CDR3 DNA reads TGTGCCAGCAGCTTGGGCAGCGGGACTAAAGCAAACCGGCAGTACTTC. Protein sequence: CASSLGSGTKANRQYF.

This clone occurred a few times. The chain carries TRBV28 and TRBJ1-1; D remains unclear. Germline V CDR1 and CDR2: MDHEN, SYDVKM. V lost 8 bases, J lost 4 bases, and 8 bases lay in between. The CDR3 spans 11 residues. CDR3: CASGRITEAFF. CDR3 coding DNA: TGTGCCAGCGGTCGGATCACTGAAGCTTTCTTT.

The rearrangement joins TRBV6-5 to TRBJ1-1; D is uncertain. V was pared by 7 bases and J by 4 bases, with 19 bases between. CDR1 is MNHEY and CDR2 is SVGAGI in the germline V gene. There are 15 residues in the CDR3. CDR3 amino acids: CASNLRTTVGTEAFF. The CDR3 bases are TGTGCCAGCAACCTGCGAACGACGGTGGGCACTGAAGCTTTCTTT.

The CDR3 sequence: CASSTTKTGVEKLFF. In nucleotides, the CDR3 is TGTGCCAGTAGTACAACAAAGACAGGGGTAGAAAAACTGTTTTTT. This chain links TRBV19 with TRBJ1-4; 8 nucleotides align to TRBD1. This CDR3 comprises 15 residues. Looked up from germline, CDR1 is LNHDA and CDR2 is SQIVND (reference sequence). V trimming: 4 bases; J trimming: 8 bases; junction bases outside the gene matches: 9. Full variable domain (missing parts from reference TRBV19 and TRBJ1-4): DGGITQSPKYLFRKEGQNVTLSCEQNLNHDAMYWYRQDPGQGLRLIYYSQIVNDFQKGDIAEGYSVSREKKESFPLTVTSAQKNPTAFYLCASSTTKTGVEKLFFGSGTQLSVL.

This clone was recorded only once. The chain has TRBV11-3 and TRBJ2-1, with unresolved D. The CDR3 covers 12 residues. Germline V gives CDR1 SGHNT, CDR2 YENEEA. Trimming removed 8 bases at V and 11 bases at J, with 16 bases between. The CDR3 nucleotides read TGTGCCAGCCGGGTTTGGGATGGGCAGCAGTTCTTC. This gives the protein CASRVWDGQQFF.

The gene calls are TRBV4-2 and TRBJ2-5; D is perhaps TRBD1 (6 bases). V dropped 0 bases and J dropped 2 bases, with 16 bases sitting between them. The length of the CDR3 is 17 residues. Germline loops: CDR1 LGHNA, CDR2 YNFKEQ. CDR3 sequence (DNA): TGTGCCAGCAGCCAAGATTTGGGGCAGGGGAATCAAGAGACCCAGTACTTC. Residues: CASSQDLGQGNQETQYF.

CDR3 coding DNA: TGTGCCAGCAACCCCCCCGGGGACGAGCAGTACTTC. Its protein is CASNPPGDEQYF. This chain links TRBV2 with TRBJ2-7, with D possibly matching TRBD2 (5 bases). The CDR3 covers 12 residues. V was pared by 7 bases and J by 5 bases, with 12 bases between. Germline-derived CDR1 and CDR2 are SNHLY and FYNNEI.

The chain employs TRBV6-4 and TRBJ2-2; D may be TRBD1 (6 bases). Germline CDR1 reads MRHNA; CDR2 reads SNTAGT. This CDR3 has 17 amino acids. The V and J ends lost 4 bases and 2 bases respectively, with 17 bases between them. Here the CDR3 reads CASSATGSEINTGELFF. The CDR3 DNA follows: TGTGCCAGCAGTGCTACAGGGAGCGAAATAAACACCGGGGAGCTGTTTTTT.

This chain joins TRBV7-7 and TRBJ2-7; 12 bases agree with TRBD1. V trimming: 5 bases; J trimming: 7 bases; junction bases outside the gene matches: 9. The germline V gene encodes CDR1 SSHAT and CDR2 FNYEAQ (reference sequence). The CDR3 runs 15 residues. CDR3 DNA: TGTGCCAGCAGCCCTTTGGGACAGGGGGCAAGAGAGCAGTACTTC. This gives the protein CASSPLGQGAREQYF. The entire variable domain, with the rest obtained from reference TRBV7-7 and TRBJ2-7, is as follows: GAGVSQSPRYKVTKRGQDVTLRCDPISSHATLYWYQQALGQGPEFLTYFNYEAQPDKSGLPSDRFSAERPEGSISTLTIQRTEQRDSAMYRCASSPLGQGAREQYFGPGTRLTVT.

The chain couples TRBV9 to TRBJ2-5; TRBD2 agrees at 7 bases. The CDR3 covers 13 residues. Germline V gene lookup returns CDR1 SGDLS and CDR2 YYNGEE. V trimming: 5 bases; J trimming: 7 bases; junction bases outside the gene matches: 8. The CDR3 nucleotides read TGTGCCAGCAGGTCCCGGACGGGAGGGACCCAGTACTTC. It translates to CASRSRTGGTQYF.

The rearrangement links TRBV6-1 to TRBJ2-3, with D perhaps being TRBD1 or TRBD2 (5 bases each). Germline assignment: CDR1 MNHNS and CDR2 SASEGT. The CDR3 contains 15 residues. The germline V and J ends were trimmed by 3 bases and 6 bases, with 16 bases remaining between them. CDR3 amino acids: CASSERDASLDTQYF. CDR3 bases: TGTGCCAGCAGTGAGAGGGACGCCTCTTTGGATACGCAGTATTTT.

This clone has only a few counts. This chain connects TRBV15 to TRBJ1-4, with D hard to call. The CDR3 is made up of 16 amino acids. Looked up from germline, CDR1 is LNHNV and CDR2 is YYDKDF (reference sequence). The V end was cut by 0 bases, the J end by 6 bases, with 14 bases between. This CDR3 reads CATSRDLRRGDEKLFF. The CDR3 DNA reads TGTGCCACCAGCAGAGATTTGAGGCGAGGAGATGAAAAACTGTTTTTT.

In its sample, this clone was seen once. The chain uses TRBV7-2 and TRBJ1-1, with D uncertain. Trimming shortened V by 1 base and J by 5 bases, and 11 bases separated the two germline ends. The CDR3 is made up of 14 amino acids. Germline-derived CDR1 and CDR2 are SGHTA and FQGNSA. The DNA for the CDR3 is TGTGCCAGCAGCTTAGTCCCGGTGGGGACTGAAGCTTTCTTT. It yields the protein CASSLVPVGTEAFF.

In its sample, this clone was seen a few times. V gene TRBV5-1 combines with J gene TRBJ1-6, with 10 bases identical to TRBD1. This CDR3 is built from 18 residues. In germline, CDR1 is SGHRS, CDR2 YFSETQ. Trimming at V came to 1 base and at J to 10 bases, leaving 14 bases not matched to a gene. CDR3 sequence (DNA): TGCGCCAGCAGCTTGTCCTGGACAGGGGGACTCTTGGGCTCACCCCTCCACTTT. Residues: CASSLSWTGGLLGSPLHF.

J is TRBJ1-5 and V is TRBV19; 9 bases line up with TRBD1. Per germline, CDR1 LNHDA and CDR2 SQIVND (reference sequence). This CDR3 region has 18 residues. Trimming removed 3 bases from V and 3 bases from J; junction bases left unmatched: 12. The CDR3 here is CASSIRTGALPSNQPQHF. The CDR3 nucleotides read TGTGCCAGTAGTATTAGGACAGGGGCTCTCCCCTCCAATCAGCCCCAGCATTTT.

The chain combines TRBV6-5 with TRBJ1-2; possible D gene TRBD1, 5 bases. CDR3 length: 16 amino acids. V was shortened by 1 base and J by 4 bases, with 16 bases between the two germline ends. Germline assignment: CDR1 MNHEY and CDR2 SVGAGI. The CDR3 loop reads CASSYFRQGSGYGYTF. CDR3 coding DNA: TGTGCCAGCAGTTACTTCCGGCAGGGATCTGGCTATGGCTACACCTTC.

The chain links TRBV5-4 to TRBJ2-3; 9 nucleotides agree with TRBD2. V gave up 1 base and J gave up 3 bases; unmatched junction bases: 6. This CDR3 region has 16 residues. CDR1 is SGHNT and CDR2 is YYREEE in the germline V gene (reference sequence). The DNA for the CDR3 is TGTGCCAGCAGCTTGTATGCGGGGGGGCGAACAGATACGCAGTATTTT. This gives the protein CASSLYAGGRTDTQYF.

The V gene is TRBV4-3, the J gene TRBJ1-2, with a tentative D call TRBD1 (5 bases). Germline loops: CDR1 LGHNA, CDR2 YSLEER. This CDR3 has 14 amino acids. Trimming took off 4 bases at V and 5 bases at J, with 14 bases between the two ends. CDR3 in DNA: TGCGCCAGCAGCCGGGGGGAGAGATTTTATGGCTACACCTTC. Translation gives CASSRGERFYGYTF.

This clone has a single count. The chain employs TRBV9 and TRBJ2-7; 12 bases align to TRBD2. V was pared by 4 bases and J by 6 bases, with 11 bases of the junction left unmatched. Germline CDR1 and CDR2: SGDLS and YYNGEE. The CDR3 sequence is 16 residues long. CDR3 coding DNA: TGTGCCAGCAGCCCCAGCGGACTAGCGGGACTAGGCGAGCAGTACTTC. Encoded protein: CASSPSGLAGLGEQYF.